The present T cell receptor beta chain was sequenced within a study of blood T cell repertoires in COVID-19. For the study at large: Samples taken during acute and convalescent COVID-19 were collected in the United States, Italy and Spain. PBMCs, B-cell-depleted T cells, or T cells were the source of the cDNA or gDNA that made up the material.

Authors' data handling: Nucleated cell number was recorded as an estimate derived from reference gene primer amplification. TCRdb keeps only in-frame clones here, not all; method: immunoSEQ multiplex PCR. From that table come the V and J calls and clone size; the DNA was used to work out D and trimming. The data hold 150,000 or so clones, with 81% observed a single time. The CDR3 has 15 amino acids. Trimming shortened V by 0 bases and J by 7 bases, and 11 bases separated the two germline ends. CDR1 is SGDLS and CDR2 is YYNGEE in the germline V gene. Specimen: peripheral blood. The chain carries TRBV9 and TRBJ1-6, with D perhaps TRBD1 (6 bases). The source of this sequence is a human donor in a cohort sampled during active COVID-19. CDR3 DNA: TGTGCCAGCAGCGTAGAGGGACACGGAAATTCACCCCTCCACTTT. Amino acid sequence: CASSVEGHGNSPLHF.